Presented here are 8 T cell receptor beta chains from one specimen sequenced in a study of control samples from healthy donors and cancer patients. Sequencing was performed with immunoSEQ multiplex PCR; in TCRdb, only in-frame clones are kept and a portion is missing. Of tens of thousands of clones listed, about 88% were seen once; the top ten hold roughly 5%. The sequenced sample consisted of blood. These receptors all stem from a woman in her forties or fifties in good health.

This sequence joins TRBV6-1 and TRBJ2-1, with D tentatively TRBD1 (5 bases). With 7 bases removed from V and 6 bases from J, the gap between germline ends came to 13 bases. The CDR3 length is 13 residues. Germline V gene data show CDR1 as MNHNS and CDR2 as SASEGT. CDR3 DNA: TGTGCCAGCATCCAAAGACAGAGCAATGAGCAGTTCTTC. It is translated as CASIQRQSNEQFF.

This clone has only a few counts. The same CDR3 also results from other DNA sequences found in this sample. The chain combines TRBV6-1 with TRBJ1-2; a possible D gene is TRBD1 (6 bases). This CDR3 is built from 14 residues. Germline CDR1 is MNHNS and CDR2 is SASEGT. Trimming left V 1 base short and J 4 bases short, with 10 bases between. CDR3 amino acids: CASSEDPRGYGYTF. The CDR3 region has the DNA TGTGCCAGCAGTGAAGACCCCAGGGGCTATGGCTACACCTTC.

This clone has more than one count but fewer than ten. The chain employs TRBV2 and TRBJ2-7; D might be TRBD1 or TRBD2, each matching 5 bases. Trimming took 3 bases from V and 6 from J, leaving 15 bases between them. The V gene's germline CDR1 is SNHLY and CDR2 FYNNEI. The length of the CDR3 is 14 residues. The CDR3 DNA reads as TGTGCCAGCAGTGAGGAGCGAGGGGTGTTCGAGCAGTACTTC. Translation: CASSEERGVFEQYF.

The chain uses TRBV3-1 (or the pseudogene TRBV3-2) and TRBJ2-1; 7 nucleotides agree with TRBD2. The CDR3 has 15 residues. Germline CDR1 reads LGHDT; CDR2 reads YNNKEL (reference sequence). The V and J ends lost 4 bases and 5 bases, in that order; junction bases with no gene match: 8. CDR3 region: CASSPLNRGDNEQFF. Here the CDR3 DNA reads TGTGCCAGCAGCCCCCTCAATCGGGGGGACAATGAGCAGTTCTTC.

The CDR3 nucleotides are TGTGCCAGCAGTGAAAGAGGACGTTCTAACTATGGCTACACCTTC. This sequence encodes CASSERGRSNYGYTF. The V call is TRBV6-1, the J call TRBJ1-2; D is undetermined. CDR3 length: 15 residues. Trimming took 2 bases from V and 0 from J, leaving 10 bases between them. Germline CDR1 and CDR2: MNHNS and SASEGT.

The gene calls are TRBV10-3 and TRBJ2-3; D gene ambiguous. The germline V gene has CDR1 ENHRY and CDR2 SYGVKD. V was cut by 4 bases and J by 6 bases, with 5 bases left in between. This CDR3 has 11 residues. The CDR3 region has the DNA TGTGCCATCAGTGCTAAGGATACGCAGTATTTT. Protein: CAISAKDTQYF.

This chain joins TRBV12-3 or TRBV12-4 and TRBJ2-1; 9 bases map to TRBD2. The CDR3 is 12 amino acids. The junction had 5 bases not matched to a gene; V was cut back by 3 bases and J by 14 bases. This chain's CDR3 is CASSFRGGDEFF. The CDR3 coding sequence is TGTGCCAGCAGTTTTCGCGGGGGGGATGAGTTCTTC.

The genes are TRBV12-3 or TRBV12-4 and TRBJ1-1; D unresolved. This CDR3 comprises 13 residues. The germline V and J ends were trimmed by 2 bases and 0 bases, with 4 bases remaining between them. The CDR3, as DNA: TGTGCCAGCAGTTTACAGGTGAACACTGAAGCTTTCTTT. This gives the protein CASSLQVNTEAFF.